This T cell receptor (beta chain) was captured in a study of response to subunit inactivated influenza vaccine. This clonotype has just a few counts. Its specificity is unknown. Each CDR3 protein is one row after TCRdb ran MiXCR on the RT-PCR reads. The sample gives around 750,000 distinct CDR3 sequences, 21% of which show up once; 10% to 13% is in the top ten. General study points: After each seasonal influenza vaccination, few new T cells are recruited, the authors suggested.

The trim removed 8 bases at V and 2 bases at J, leaving 8 bases unmatched. The CDR3 consists of 13 residues. Germline CDR1 is SQVTM and CDR2 is ANQGSEA. The source was PBMCs from blood, collected more than 4 days after vaccination. The V call is TRBV29-1, the J call TRBJ2-5; TRBD1 matches 7 bases. This clonotype originated in a man aged 50 or older who received an inactivated influenza vaccine. The CDR3 region has the DNA TGCAGCCAAAGAGGACAGGTACAAGAGACCCAGTACTTC. Its translation: CSQRGQVQETQYF.